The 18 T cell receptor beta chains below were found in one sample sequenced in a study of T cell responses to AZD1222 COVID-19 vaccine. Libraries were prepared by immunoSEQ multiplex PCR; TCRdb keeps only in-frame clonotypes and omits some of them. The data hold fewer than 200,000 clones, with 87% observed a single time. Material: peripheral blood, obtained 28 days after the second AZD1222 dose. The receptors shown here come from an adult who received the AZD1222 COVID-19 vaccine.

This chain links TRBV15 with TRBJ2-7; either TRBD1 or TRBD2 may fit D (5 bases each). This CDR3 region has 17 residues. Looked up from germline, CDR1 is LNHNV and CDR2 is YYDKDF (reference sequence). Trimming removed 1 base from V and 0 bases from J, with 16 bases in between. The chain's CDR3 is CATSRGTIGTPSYEQYF. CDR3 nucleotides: TGTGCCACCAGCAGAGGAACTATTGGGACGCCCTCCTACGAGCAGTACTTC. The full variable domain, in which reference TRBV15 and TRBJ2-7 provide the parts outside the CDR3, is DAMVIQNPRYQVTQFGKPVTLSCSQTLNHNVMYWYQQKSSQAPKLLFHYYDKDFNNEADTPDNFQSRRPNTSFCFLDIRSPGLGDTAMYLCATSRGTIGTPSYEQYFGPGTRLTVT.

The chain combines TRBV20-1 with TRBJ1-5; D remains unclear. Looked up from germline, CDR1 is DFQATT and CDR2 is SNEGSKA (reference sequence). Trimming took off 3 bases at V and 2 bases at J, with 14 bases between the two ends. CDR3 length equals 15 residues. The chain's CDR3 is CSASPGPGGNQPQHF. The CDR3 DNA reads TGCAGTGCTAGTCCCGGCCCCGGGGGCAATCAGCCCCAGCATTTT.

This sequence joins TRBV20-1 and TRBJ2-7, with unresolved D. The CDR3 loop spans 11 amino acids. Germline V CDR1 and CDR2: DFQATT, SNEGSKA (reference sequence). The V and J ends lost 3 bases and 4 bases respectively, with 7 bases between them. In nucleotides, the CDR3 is TGCAGTGCTAGGGTTGGTTACGAGCAGTACTTC. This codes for CSARVGYEQYF.

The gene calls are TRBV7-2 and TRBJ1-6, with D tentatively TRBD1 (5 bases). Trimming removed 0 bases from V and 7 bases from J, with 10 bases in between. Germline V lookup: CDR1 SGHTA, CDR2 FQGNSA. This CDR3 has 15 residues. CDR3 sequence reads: CASSLAGALNSPLHF. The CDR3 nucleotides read TGTGCCAGCAGCTTAGCAGGGGCCTTAAATTCACCCCTCCACTTT.

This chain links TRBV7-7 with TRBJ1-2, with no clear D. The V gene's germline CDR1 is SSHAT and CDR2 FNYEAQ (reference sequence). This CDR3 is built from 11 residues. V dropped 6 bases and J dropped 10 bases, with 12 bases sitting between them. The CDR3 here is CASRIIGFYTF. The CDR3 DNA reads TGTGCCAGCAGGATAATAGGGTTCTACACCTTC.

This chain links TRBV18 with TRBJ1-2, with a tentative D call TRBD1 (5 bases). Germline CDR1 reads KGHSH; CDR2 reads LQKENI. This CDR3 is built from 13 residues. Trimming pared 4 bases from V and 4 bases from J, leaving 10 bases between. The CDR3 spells CASSLPGRYGYTF. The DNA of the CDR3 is TGTGCCAGCTCACTGCCAGGGCGCTATGGCTACACCTTC.

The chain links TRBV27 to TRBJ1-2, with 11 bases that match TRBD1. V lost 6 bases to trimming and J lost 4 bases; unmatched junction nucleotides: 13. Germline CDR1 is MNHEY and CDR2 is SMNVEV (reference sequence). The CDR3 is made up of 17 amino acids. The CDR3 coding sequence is TGTGCCAGCAGCCCATACCCCCCGGGACAGGGGGGCTATGGCTACACCTTC. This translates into CASSPYPPGQGGYGYTF.

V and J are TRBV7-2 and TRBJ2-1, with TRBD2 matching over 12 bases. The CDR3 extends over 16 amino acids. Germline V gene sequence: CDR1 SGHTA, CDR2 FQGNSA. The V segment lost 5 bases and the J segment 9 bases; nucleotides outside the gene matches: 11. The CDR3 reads CASSPLAGGFGGEQFF. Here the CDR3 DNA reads TGTGCCAGCAGCCCGCTAGCGGGGGGGTTTGGTGGTGAGCAGTTCTTC. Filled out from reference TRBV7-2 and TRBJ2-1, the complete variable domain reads GAGVSQSPSNKVTEKGKDVELRCDPISGHTALYWYRQSLGQGLEFLIYFQGNSAPDKSGLPSDRFSAERTGGSVSTLTIQRTQQEDSAVYLCASSPLAGGFGGEQFFGPGTRLTVL.

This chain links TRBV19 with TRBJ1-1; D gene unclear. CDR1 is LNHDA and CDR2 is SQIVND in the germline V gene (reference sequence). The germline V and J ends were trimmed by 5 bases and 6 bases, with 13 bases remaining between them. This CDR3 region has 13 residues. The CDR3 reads CASSRGSFSEAFF. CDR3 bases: TGTGCCAGTAGTCGGGGTTCTTTCTCTGAAGCTTTCTTT.

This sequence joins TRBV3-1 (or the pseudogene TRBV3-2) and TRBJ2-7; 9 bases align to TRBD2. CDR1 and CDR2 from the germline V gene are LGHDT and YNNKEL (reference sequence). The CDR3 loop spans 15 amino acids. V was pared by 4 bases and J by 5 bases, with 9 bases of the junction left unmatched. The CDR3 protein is CASSPSGSGGNEQYF. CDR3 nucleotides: TGTGCCAGCAGCCCCTCAGGGAGCGGGGGGAACGAGCAGTACTTC.

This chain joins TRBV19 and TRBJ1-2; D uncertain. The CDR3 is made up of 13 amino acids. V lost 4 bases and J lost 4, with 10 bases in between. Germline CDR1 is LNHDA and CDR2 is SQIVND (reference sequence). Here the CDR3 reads CASSRPSIYGYTF. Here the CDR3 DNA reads TGTGCCAGTAGTAGGCCCTCAATCTATGGCTACACCTTC.

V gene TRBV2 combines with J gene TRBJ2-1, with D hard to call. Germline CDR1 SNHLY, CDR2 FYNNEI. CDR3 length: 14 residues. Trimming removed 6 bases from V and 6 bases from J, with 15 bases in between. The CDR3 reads CASSADMIANEQFF. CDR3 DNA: TGTGCCAGCAGCGCAGACATGATTGCCAATGAGCAGTTCTTC.

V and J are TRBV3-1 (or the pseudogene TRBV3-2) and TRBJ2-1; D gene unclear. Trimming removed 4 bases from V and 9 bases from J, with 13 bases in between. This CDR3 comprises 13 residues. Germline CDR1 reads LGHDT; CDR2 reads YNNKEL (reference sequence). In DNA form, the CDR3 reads TGTGCCAGCAGCCCAGGCCCAGGCAGTGAGCAGTTCTTC. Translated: CASSPGPGSEQFF.

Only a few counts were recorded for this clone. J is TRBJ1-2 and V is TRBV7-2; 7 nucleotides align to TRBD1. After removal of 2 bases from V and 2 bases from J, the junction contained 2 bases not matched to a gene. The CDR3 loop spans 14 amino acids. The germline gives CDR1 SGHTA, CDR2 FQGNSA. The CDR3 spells CASSLQTGNYGYTF. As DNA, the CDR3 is TGTGCCAGCAGCTTACAGACAGGGAACTATGGCTACACCTTC.

Here the CDR3 DNA reads TGCACCAGCAGCCAAGAAAAGCGGGTACTAGCCAAAAACATTCAGTACTTC. It specifies CTSSQEKRVLAKNIQYF. This rearrangement joins TRBV1 to TRBJ2-4; the D call in the table, TRBD2, was not verified against the DNA. TRBV1 is given as a pseudogene. The length of the CDR3 is 17 residues.

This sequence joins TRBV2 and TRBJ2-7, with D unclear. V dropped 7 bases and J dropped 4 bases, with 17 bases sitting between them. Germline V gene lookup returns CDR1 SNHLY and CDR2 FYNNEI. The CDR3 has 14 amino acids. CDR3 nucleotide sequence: TGTGCCAGCACTACTGTAAGGGCAGATTACGAGCAGTACTTC. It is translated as CASTTVRADYEQYF.

The CDR3 sequence: CASSLGQYSGNTIYF. The CDR3 coding sequence is TGCGCCAGCAGCTTAGGACAGTACTCTGGAAACACCATATATTTT. J is TRBJ1-3 and V is TRBV5-1; D possibly corresponds to TRBD1 (6 bases). Per the germline V gene, CDR1 is SGHRS and CDR2 is YFSETQ. There are 15 residues in the CDR3. V was trimmed by 2 bases and J by 0 bases, leaving 9 bases between them.

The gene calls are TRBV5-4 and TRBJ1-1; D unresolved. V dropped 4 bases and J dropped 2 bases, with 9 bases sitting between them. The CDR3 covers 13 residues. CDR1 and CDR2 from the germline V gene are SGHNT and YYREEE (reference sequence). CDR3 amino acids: CASSRTDNTEAFF. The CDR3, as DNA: TGTGCCAGCAGCAGGACGGATAACACTGAAGCTTTCTTT.